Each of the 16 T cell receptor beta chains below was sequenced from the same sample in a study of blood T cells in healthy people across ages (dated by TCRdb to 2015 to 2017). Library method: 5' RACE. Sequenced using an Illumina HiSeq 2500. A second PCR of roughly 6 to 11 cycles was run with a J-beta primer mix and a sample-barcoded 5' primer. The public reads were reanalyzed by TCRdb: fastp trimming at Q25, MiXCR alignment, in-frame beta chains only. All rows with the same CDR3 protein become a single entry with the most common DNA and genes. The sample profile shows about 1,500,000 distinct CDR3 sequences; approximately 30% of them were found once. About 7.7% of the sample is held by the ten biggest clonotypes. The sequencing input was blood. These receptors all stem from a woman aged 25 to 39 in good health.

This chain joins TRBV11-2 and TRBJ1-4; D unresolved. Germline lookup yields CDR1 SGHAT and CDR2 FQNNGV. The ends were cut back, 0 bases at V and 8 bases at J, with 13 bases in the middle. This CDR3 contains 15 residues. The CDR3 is CASSLDQGFGEKLFF. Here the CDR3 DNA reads TGTGCCAGCAGCTTAGATCAAGGTTTCGGGGAAAAACTGTTTTTT.

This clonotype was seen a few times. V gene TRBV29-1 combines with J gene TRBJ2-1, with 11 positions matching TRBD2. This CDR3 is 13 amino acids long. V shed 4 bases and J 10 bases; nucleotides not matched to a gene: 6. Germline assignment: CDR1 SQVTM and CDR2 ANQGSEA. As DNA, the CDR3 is TGCAGCGTTGTACTAGCGGGAGTCGGGGAGCAGTTCTTC. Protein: CSVVLAGVGEQFF.

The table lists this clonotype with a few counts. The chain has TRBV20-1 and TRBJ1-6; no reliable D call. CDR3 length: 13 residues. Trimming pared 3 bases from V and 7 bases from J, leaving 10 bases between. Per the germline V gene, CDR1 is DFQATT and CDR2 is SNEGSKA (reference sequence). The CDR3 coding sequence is TGCAGTGCTAGGGCACGGACCAATTCACCCCTCCACTTT. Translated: CSARARTNSPLHF.

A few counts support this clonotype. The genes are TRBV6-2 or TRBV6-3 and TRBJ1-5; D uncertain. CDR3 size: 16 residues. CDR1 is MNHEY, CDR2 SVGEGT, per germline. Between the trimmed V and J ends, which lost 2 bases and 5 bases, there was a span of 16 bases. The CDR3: CASSYGVGRKDQPQHF. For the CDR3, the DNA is TGTGCCAGCAGTTACGGGGTCGGACGGAAGGATCAGCCCCAGCATTTT.

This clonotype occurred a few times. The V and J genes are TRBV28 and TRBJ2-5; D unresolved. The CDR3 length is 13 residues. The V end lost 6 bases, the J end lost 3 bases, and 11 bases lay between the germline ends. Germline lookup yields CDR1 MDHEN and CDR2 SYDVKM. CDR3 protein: CASSSPKKETQYF. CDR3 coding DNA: TGTGCCAGCAGCTCTCCGAAAAAAGAGACCCAGTACTTC.

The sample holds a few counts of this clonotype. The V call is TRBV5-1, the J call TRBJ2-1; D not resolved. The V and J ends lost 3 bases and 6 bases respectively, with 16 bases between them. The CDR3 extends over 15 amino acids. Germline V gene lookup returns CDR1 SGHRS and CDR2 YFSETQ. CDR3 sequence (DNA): TGCGCCAGCAGCTGGGTGCTCCTAGGGCGCAATGAGCAGTTCTTC. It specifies CASSWVLLGRNEQFF.

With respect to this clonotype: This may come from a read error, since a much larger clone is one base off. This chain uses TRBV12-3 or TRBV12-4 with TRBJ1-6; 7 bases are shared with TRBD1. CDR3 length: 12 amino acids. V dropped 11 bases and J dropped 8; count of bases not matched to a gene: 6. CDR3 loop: CAARDSDSPLHF. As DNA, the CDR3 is TGTGCCGCCCGGGACAGTGATTCACCCCTCCACTTT.

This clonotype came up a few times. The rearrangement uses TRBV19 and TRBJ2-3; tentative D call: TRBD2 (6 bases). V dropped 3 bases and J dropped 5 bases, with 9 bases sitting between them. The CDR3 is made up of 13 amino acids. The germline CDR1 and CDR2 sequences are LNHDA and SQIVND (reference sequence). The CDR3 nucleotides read TGTGCCAGTAGTATCGGGACTGAAGATACGCAGTATTTT. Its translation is CASSIGTEDTQYF.

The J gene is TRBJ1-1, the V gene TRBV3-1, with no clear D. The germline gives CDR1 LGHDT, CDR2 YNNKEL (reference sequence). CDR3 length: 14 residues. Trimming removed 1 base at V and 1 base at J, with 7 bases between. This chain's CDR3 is CASSQGWRNTEAFF. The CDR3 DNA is TGTGCCAGCAGCCAAGGATGGAGGAACACTGAAGCTTTCTTT.

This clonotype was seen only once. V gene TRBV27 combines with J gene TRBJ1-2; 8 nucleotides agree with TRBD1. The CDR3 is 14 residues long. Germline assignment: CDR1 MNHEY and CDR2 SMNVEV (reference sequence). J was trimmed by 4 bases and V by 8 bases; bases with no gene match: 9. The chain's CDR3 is CASGRQGKGYGYTF. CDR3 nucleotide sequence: TGTGCCAGCGGTCGACAGGGGAAGGGCTATGGCTACACCTTC.

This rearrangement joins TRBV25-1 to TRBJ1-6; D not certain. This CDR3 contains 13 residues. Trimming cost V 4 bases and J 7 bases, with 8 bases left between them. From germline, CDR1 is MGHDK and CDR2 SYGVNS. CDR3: CASSGLGNSPLHF. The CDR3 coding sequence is TGTGCCAGCAGTGGGCTGGGAAATTCACCCCTCCACTTT.

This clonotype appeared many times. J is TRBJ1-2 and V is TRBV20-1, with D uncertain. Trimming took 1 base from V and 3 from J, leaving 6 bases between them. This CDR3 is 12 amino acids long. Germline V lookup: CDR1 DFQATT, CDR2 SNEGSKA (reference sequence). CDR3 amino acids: CSARGSYYGYTF. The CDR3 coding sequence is TGCAGTGCTAGAGGGTCCTACTATGGCTACACCTTC.

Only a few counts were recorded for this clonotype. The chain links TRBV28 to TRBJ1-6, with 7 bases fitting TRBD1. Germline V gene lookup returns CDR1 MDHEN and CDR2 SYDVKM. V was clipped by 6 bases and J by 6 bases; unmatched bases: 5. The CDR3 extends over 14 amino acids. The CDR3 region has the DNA TGTGCCAGCAGAGGACAGGTTCCTAATTCACCCCTCCACTTT. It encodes CASRGQVPNSPLHF.

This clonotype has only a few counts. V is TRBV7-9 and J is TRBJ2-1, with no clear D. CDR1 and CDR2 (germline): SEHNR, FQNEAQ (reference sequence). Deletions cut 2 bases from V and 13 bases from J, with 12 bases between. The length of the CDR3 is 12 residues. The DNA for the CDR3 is TGTGCCAGCAGCTTATCCTCGGACCTTCAGTTCTTC. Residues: CASSLSSDLQFF.

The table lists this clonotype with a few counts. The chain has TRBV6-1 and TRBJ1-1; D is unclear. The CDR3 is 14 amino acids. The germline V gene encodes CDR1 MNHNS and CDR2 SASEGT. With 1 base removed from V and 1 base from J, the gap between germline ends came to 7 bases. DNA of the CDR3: TGTGCCAGCAGTGAAGGTGGCCCGAACACTGAAGCTTTCTTT. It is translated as CASSEGGPNTEAFF.

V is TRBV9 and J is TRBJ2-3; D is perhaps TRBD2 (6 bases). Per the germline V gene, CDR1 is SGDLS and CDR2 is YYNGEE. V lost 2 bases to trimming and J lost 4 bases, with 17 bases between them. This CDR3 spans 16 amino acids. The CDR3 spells CASSVRGPLAADTQYF. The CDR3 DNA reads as TGTGCCAGCAGCGTCCGCGGACCACTAGCCGCAGATACGCAGTATTTT. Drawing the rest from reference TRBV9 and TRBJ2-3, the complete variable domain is DSGVTQTPKHLITATGQRVTLRCSPRSGDLSVYWYQQSLDQGLQFLIQYYNGEERAKGNILERFSAQQFPDLHSELNLSSLELGDSALYFCASSVRGPLAADTQYFGPGTRLTVL.